These 22 T cell receptor beta chains originate from one sample sequenced in a study of T cells in Graves' hyperthyroidism and ophthalmopathy. TCR beta CDR3 regions were amplified from RNA. Researchers ran a first-round RT-PCR on the TCR CDR3 using the HTBI primer set. TCRdb passed the multiplex PCR reads through MiXCR, listing each CDR3 protein once. This repertoire shows about 360,000 distinct CDR3 sequences, less than 15% found once; its top ten account for about 9.1%. Source material: blood. These receptors came from a woman aged 18-35 years with Graves' hyperthyroidism.

This clonotype has a count of ten or more. The V call is TRBV11-2, the J call TRBJ1-1; the D gene is possibly TRBD1 (5 bases). The CDR3 extends over 14 amino acids. Between the trimmed V and J ends, which lost 4 bases and 2 bases, there was a span of 11 bases. Per germline, CDR1 SGHAT and CDR2 FQNNGV. This chain's CDR3 is CASSSQGINTEAFF. CDR3 DNA: TGTGCCAGCAGCTCGCAGGGCATAAACACTGAAGCTTTCTTT. The entire variable domain, with the rest obtained from reference TRBV11-2 and TRBJ1-1, is as follows: EAGVAQSPRYKIIEKRQSVAFWCNPISGHATLYWYQQILGQGPKLLIQFQNNGVVDDSQLPKDRFSAERLKGVDSTLKIQPAKLEDSAVYLCASSSQGINTEAFFGQGTRLTVV.

This clonotype was counted many times. The chain employs TRBV7-2 and TRBJ1-5; no clear D gene. The V end lost 5 bases, the J end lost 5 bases, and 13 bases lay between the germline ends. The CDR3 is 14 residues long. Germline values: CDR1 SGHTA, CDR2 FQGNSA. CDR3 coding DNA: TGTGCCAGCAGCCTTTGGGGAGTAGATCAGCCCCAGCATTTT. Protein sequence: CASSLWGVDQPQHF. Supplemented by reference TRBV7-2 and TRBJ1-5, the full variable domain reads GAGVSQSPSNKVTEKGKDVELRCDPISGHTALYWYRQSLGQGLEFLIYFQGNSAPDKSGLPSDRFSAERTGGSVSTLTIQRTQQEDSAVYLCASSLWGVDQPQHFGDGTRLSIL.

This clonotype was detected ten times or more. The J gene is TRBJ2-5, the V gene TRBV7-8; a possible D gene is TRBD1 (5 bases). The germline V gene has CDR1 SGHVS and CDR2 FQNEAQ. CDR3 length equals 16 residues. Trimming left V 1 base short and J 0 bases short, with 12 bases between. CDR3 bases: TGTGCCAGCAGCTTAGAGCATTGGACAAACCAAGAGACCCAGTACTTC. Translating gives CASSLEHWTNQETQYF.

This clonotype occurred many times. The chain joins TRBV3-1 to TRBJ2-1, with 8 bases aligning to TRBD2. This CDR3 is 16 amino acids long. Germline loops: CDR1 LGHDT, CDR2 YNNKEL (reference sequence). With 1 base clipped from V and 6 bases from J, the junction kept 8 bases outside the gene matches. This CDR3 is CASSQGFSGDPNEQFF. CDR3 sequence (DNA): TGTGCCAGCAGCCAAGGTTTTAGCGGGGATCCCAATGAGCAGTTCTTC.

As for this clonotype: This could be a read error, since a much larger clone is one nucleotide away. V gene TRBV24-1 combines with J gene TRBJ2-7; the D is unclear. The CDR3 has 11 residues. The ends were cut back, 7 bases at V and 7 bases at J, with 10 bases in the middle. Germline-derived CDR1 and CDR2 are KGHDR and SFDVKD. The DNA of the CDR3 is TGTGCCACCAGGGCTGACAATGAGCAGTACTTC. Encoded protein: CATRADNEQYF.

The chain uses TRBV19 and TRBJ2-7; TRBD1 matches at 7 bases. Germline CDR1 and CDR2: LNHDA and SQIVND (reference sequence). J was trimmed by 6 bases and V by 6 bases; bases with no gene match: 5. The CDR3 has 12 residues. CDR3 in DNA: TGTGCCAGTAGCGCCACAGGGGTCGAGCAGTACTTC. Its translation is CASSATGVEQYF.

The chain carries TRBV7-8 and TRBJ2-2; 7 positions match TRBD1. Germline V lookup: CDR1 SGHVS, CDR2 FQNEAQ. V lost 10 bases and J lost 4; bases outside the gene matches: 9. This CDR3 is built from 14 residues. CDR3 in DNA: TGTGCCACCGGACAGACAGGGCCCACCGGGGAGCTGTTTTTT. Translated: CATGQTGPTGELFF.

This clonotype was observed a handful of times. V gene TRBV27 combines with J gene TRBJ2-6; either TRBD1 or TRBD2 may fit D (7 bases each). CDR1 and CDR2 (germline): MNHEY, SMNVEV (reference sequence). Trimming took 6 bases from V and 1 from J, leaving 19 bases between them. This CDR3 contains 18 residues. This CDR3 is CASRRAGQLISGANVLTF. The CDR3 nucleotides read TGTGCCAGCAGGAGAGCGGGACAGCTTATTTCTGGGGCCAACGTCCTGACTTTC.

There are many counts of this clonotype. This chain uses TRBV7-9 with TRBJ2-3; the match to TRBD1 covers 10 bases. V shed 4 bases, J shed 5 bases, and the junction held 9 bases outside the gene matches. The CDR3 consists of 16 residues. Germline CDR1 is SEHNR and CDR2 is FQNEAQ (reference sequence). The CDR3 loop reads CASSYRTGGRGDTQYF. For the CDR3, the DNA is TGTGCCAGCAGCTATCGGACAGGGGGGAGAGGAGATACGCAGTATTTT.

This clonotype was seen repeatedly, ten times or more. This chain links TRBV28 with TRBJ1-5; TRBD1 matches at 7 bases. Losses at the gene ends were 5 bases for V and 4 bases for J; bases not matched to a gene: 8. This CDR3 comprises 15 residues. CDR1 and CDR2 from the germline V gene are MDHEN and SYDVKM. In nucleotides, the CDR3 is TGTGCCAGCAGTGGTGGGACAGCCGCAAATCAGCCCCAGCATTTT. Its protein is CASSGGTAANQPQHF.

This clonotype showed up many times. This chain links TRBV12-3 or TRBV12-4 with TRBJ1-5; 12 bases are a match to TRBD1. The length of the CDR3 is 15 residues. Germline trimming cut 7 bases from V and 6 bases from J; bases unmatched to any gene: 7. The CDR3 reads CASTPGTGGFQPQHF. The CDR3, as DNA: TGTGCCAGCACCCCCGGGACAGGGGGCTTTCAGCCCCAGCATTTT.

Many counts were recorded for this clonotype. The rearrangement uses TRBV2 and TRBJ2-1; D might be TRBD2 (5 bases). The V gene lost 6 bases and the J gene lost 6 bases, with 12 bases spanning the gap. Germline CDR1 reads SNHLY; CDR2 reads FYNNEI. This CDR3 contains 13 residues. CDR3 DNA: TGTGCCAGCAGGAGAGGACTGATCAATGAGCAGTTCTTC. Amino acids: CASRRGLINEQFF.

The table lists this clonotype with many counts. CDR3 region: CASTVGGIVGEQYF. DNA of the CDR3: TGTGCCAGCACTGTAGGGGGGATCGTGGGCGAGCAGTACTTC. The chain uses TRBV6-2 or TRBV6-3 and TRBJ2-7, with D perhaps matching TRBD1 or TRBD2 (6 bases each). The CDR3 consists of 14 residues. Trimming removed 7 bases from V and 6 bases from J, with 19 bases in between. Germline V lookup: CDR1 MNHEY, CDR2 SVGEGT.

The chain employs TRBV19 and TRBJ1-2, with D unclear. Germline V gene lookup returns CDR1 LNHDA and CDR2 SQIVND (reference sequence). The CDR3 consists of 14 residues. Trimming stripped 6 bases from V and 7 bases from J, with 18 bases between. The CDR3 DNA is TGTGCCAGTAGCGTTTTGGCAACCCGCCGTGGCTACACCTTC. Translation gives CASSVLATRRGYTF.

This clonotype was counted ten times or more. J is TRBJ2-1 and V is TRBV27, with unresolved D. This CDR3 has 15 amino acids. Germline assignment: CDR1 MNHEY and CDR2 SMNVEV (reference sequence). Trimming took 3 bases from V and 0 from J, leaving 9 bases between them. The CDR3 DNA reads TGTGCCAGCAGTTTGTGGGCAGACTCCTACAATGAGCAGTTCTTC. Its translation is CASSLWADSYNEQFF.

This clonotype has a count of ten or more. The chain joins TRBV28 to TRBJ2-7, with 7 bases matching TRBD1. With 5 bases clipped from V and 1 base from J, the junction kept 5 bases outside the gene matches. CDR1 is MDHEN and CDR2 is SYDVKM in the germline V gene. CDR3 size: 14 residues. The CDR3 protein is CASSPGQHSYEQYF. The CDR3 bases are TGTGCCAGCAGTCCGGGACAGCATTCCTACGAGCAGTACTTC. Full variable domain (rest looked up from reference TRBV28 and TRBJ2-7): DVKVTQSSRYLVKRTGEKVFLECVQDMDHENMFWYRQDPGLGLRLIYFSYDVKMKEKGDIPEGYSVSREKKERFSLILESASTNQTSMYLCASSPGQHSYEQYFGPGTRLTVT.

The CDR3, as DNA: TGTGCCAGCAGCCGGCAGCCTAACGAGGAGACCCAGTACTTC. Its translation: CASSRQPNEETQYF. V gene TRBV14 combines with J gene TRBJ2-5; D gene unclear. The CDR3 spans 14 residues. Per the germline V gene, CDR1 is SGHDN and CDR2 is FVKESK. The germline V and J ends were trimmed by 4 bases and 5 bases, with 14 bases remaining between them.

This clonotype was found many times. V usage is TRBV6-2 or TRBV6-3 and J usage is TRBJ2-7; 9 nucleotides line up with TRBD1. Looked up from germline, CDR1 is MNHEY and CDR2 is SVGEGT. This CDR3 region has 14 residues. Trimming removed 10 bases from V and 1 base from J; junction bases left unmatched: 8. CDR3 amino acids: CATVGQGRSYEQYF. The DNA of the CDR3 is TGTGCCACCGTAGGACAGGGGCGTTCCTACGAGCAGTACTTC.

This clonotype was recorded a few times. The gene calls are TRBV20-1 and TRBJ2-7, with no clear D. CDR3 length: 13 residues. CDR1 DFQATT and CDR2 SNEGSKA come from the germline V gene (reference sequence). The V and J ends lost 0 bases and 2 bases respectively, with 8 bases between them. In nucleotides, the CDR3 is TGCAGTGCTAGAGACCCATCAGCCTACGAGCAGTACTTC. Residues: CSARDPSAYEQYF.

This clonotype has a count of ten or more. The chain combines TRBV4-3 with TRBJ2-3; D unclear. This CDR3 spans 13 amino acids. V was shortened by 2 bases and J by 2 bases, with 5 bases between the two germline ends. Germline lookup yields CDR1 LGHNA and CDR2 YSLEER. CDR3 coding DNA: TGCGCCAGCAGCCAATTTCCCACAGATACGCAGTATTTT. It codes for CASSQFPTDTQYF.

This clonotype has only a few counts. The chain recombines TRBV28 with TRBJ2-2; the match to TRBD2 covers 13 bases. The CDR3 runs to 19 residues. CDR1 is MDHEN, CDR2 SYDVKM, per germline. J lost 4 bases, V lost 2 bases, and 10 bases had no gene match. This CDR3 is CASSLGRTSGSFGTGELFF. As DNA, the CDR3 is TGTGCCAGCAGTTTAGGTCGGACTAGCGGGAGTTTTGGCACCGGGGAGCTGTTTTTT.

Points on this clonotype: The junction does not match germline at one end; this may be a read error. The chain combines TRBV2 with TRBJ1-2; maybe TRBD1 (6 bases). The CDR3 extends over 15 amino acids. Looked up from germline, CDR1 is SNHLY and CDR2 is FYNNEI. The CDR3, as DNA: TGTACCAGCAGTCAAACAGACAGGAGGTTCTATGGCTACACCTTC. It specifies CTSSQTDRRFYGYTF.